This section outlines one T cell receptor beta chain sequence together with its context. Its antigen is as yet unknown. These data are taken from a study of T-cell reconstitution after alpha-beta-depleted transplantation in children. Study-wide results and caveats: Newly generated T cells supplied most T-cell counts and diversity one year post-transplant. Two months or so post-transplant, alpha-beta T cells reportedly derived from several hundred expanded graft clones.

This CDR3 is 13 amino acids long. V dropped 11 bases and J dropped 4; count of bases not matched to a gene: 7. This sample's TCRbeta library carried unique molecular identifier barcodes. MiXCR was run by TCRdb on the PCR reads, yielding one entry per CDR3 protein. This table has 84,000 or so distinct CDR3 sequences, roughly a sixth appearing once. This chain uses TRBV12-3 or TRBV12-4 with TRBJ2-5, with 10 bases lining up with TRBD2. This sequence was found in a male patient aged 2 to 9 who had a stem cell transplant for acute lymphoblastic leukemia, so the T cells may come from the graft donor. Sequenced here: PBMCs, mostly from graft donor cells, sampled 180 days after TCRalphabeta/CD19-depleted stem cell transplant. The CDR3 is CAGAGGLGETQYF. DNA of the CDR3: TGTGCCGGAGCGGGGGGGCTCGGAGAGACCCAGTACTTC.